Given below is one TCR beta chain in context. TEMRA cells underwent FACS enrichment and CD8+ and CD4+ T cells underwent negative isolation. The sample is drawn from a study of CD8 T cells in Susac syndrome. RNA, at roughly 0.45 to 1 ug, was reverse transcribed with random hexamers. With immunoSEQ multiplex PCR, TCR beta CDR3 was amplified across 54 Vbeta and 13 Jbeta. One entry per CDR3 protein, called by TCRdb with MiXCR from the immunoSEQ multiplex PCR reads. This sample yields about 210,000 distinct CDR3 sequences, of which 80% to 95% are seen a single time; around 0.1% belongs to the top ten. Sequenced sample: CD4+ T cells from PBMCs. The source of this sequence is a human donor in good health.

The CDR3 is CASSIMGADSGNTIYF. CDR3 nucleotides: TGTGCCAGCAGCATCATGGGGGCTGACTCTGGAAACACCATATATTTT. V and J are TRBV14 and TRBJ1-3; tentative D call: TRBD1 (6 bases). The CDR3 length is 16 residues. Germline CDR1 reads SGHDN; CDR2 reads FVKESK. V lost 5 bases and J lost 0, with 14 bases in between.